Sequencing of this T cell receptor beta chain was carried out in a study of Graves' ophthalmopathy and Graves' hyperthyroidism. Amplification targeted the TCR beta CDR3 regions, with RNA transcripts as the source material. HTBI-primed first-round RT-PCR preceded second-round multiplex PCR. TCRdb reprocessed the multiplex PCR reads via MiXCR and lists one record per CDR3 protein. Of under 800,000 distinct CDR3 sequences in the sample, approximately 22% were seen once. Stable hyperthyroidism referred to disease that showed no ophthalmopathy within 18 months of follow-up. CDR3 length equals 17 residues. V dropped 4 bases and J dropped 3; count of bases not matched to a gene: 10. Germline V lookup: CDR1 MDHEN, CDR2 SYDVKM. Study-wide results and caveats: The blood repertoire also included most expanded thyroid clonotypes above 0.001 frequency.

This clonotype was seen at least ten times. Its matching antigen is unknown. Material: peripheral blood. The gene calls are TRBV28 and TRBJ1-5; 9 positions agree with TRBD1. This clonotype originated in a woman under 30 with stable Graves' hyperthyroidism. Some clones in this sample may be carry-over from other donors' samples. The CDR3 here is CASSSSRWDRDNQPQHF. For the CDR3, the DNA is TGTGCCAGCAGTTCTTCCCGGTGGGACAGGGACAATCAGCCCCAGCATTTT.